This is a list of T cell receptor beta chains from one sample in a study of control samples from healthy donors and cancer patients. TCRdb keeps only in-frame clones here, not all; method: immunoSEQ multiplex PCR. The repertoire holds fewer than 300,000 clones, with around 79% as singletons. The sample comprised PBMCs. Receptors originate from a woman aged 60-75 years with lung cancer. Both conserved end residues are part of each CDR3. The D gene is left open where the match is weak. Clone sizes are given selectively: once, few, many, or a class where the clone is expanded.

J gene	D gene	V gene	clone size	CDR3 DNA	CDR3 protein
TRBJ2-7	TRBD1	TRBV19	once	TGTGCCAGTAGTAAAAGGGACAGGCAAAGCGAGCAGTACTTC	CASSKRDRQSEQYF
TRBJ1-2	TRBD1	TRBV7-9	.	TGTGCCAGCAGCTTGGGACAGGGGCGCTTATCCTCATATGGCTACACCTTC	CASSLGQGRLSSYGYTF
TRBJ1-1	TRBD1	TRBV7-2	.	TGTGCCAGCAGCTTAGATACAGGGGAAGTGACTGAAGCTTTCTTT	CASSLDTGEVTEAFF
TRBJ2-1	.	TRBV7-3	.	TGTGCCAGCAGCTTAGGCACCAACAATGAGCAGTTCTTC	CASSLGTNNEQFF
TRBJ2-7	TRBD1	TRBV11-2	.	TGTGCCAGCAGCTTCGGGACAGGGGGCGGCTACGAGCAGTACTTC	CASSFGTGGGYEQYF
TRBJ1-3	.	TRBV19	.	TGTGCCAGTCAAGGGGCTCACTCTGGAAACACCATATATTTT	CASQGAHSGNTIYF
TRBJ2-1	.	TRBV4-2	.	TGTGCCAGCAGCCAAGTTATTGGGAGCTCCTACAATGAGCAGTTCTTC	CASSQVIGSSYNEQFF
TRBJ1-2	.	TRBV5-6	.	TGTGCCAGCAGCGGGGCCGGGGGCAACTATGGCTACACCTTC	CASSGAGGNYGYTF
TRBJ2-5	TRBD1	TRBV9	.	TGTGCCAGCAGCGTAGGCTCCCCAGGGGGAGAGACCCAGTACTTC	CASSVGSPGGETQYF
TRBJ2-5	.	TRBV9	.	TGTGCCAGCAGCGTAGAAGGTAACATGGCCCAGTACTTC	CASSVEGNMAQYF
TRBJ2-7	.	TRBV2	.	TGTGCCAGCAGTGAAGGAACGGTAAGCTCCTACGAGCAGTACTTC	CASSEGTVSSYEQYF
TRBJ2-5	.	TRBV7-9	.	TGTGCCAGCAGCTGGGGAATGGAGACCCAGTACTTC	CASSWGMETQYF
TRBJ2-1	.	TRBV11-3	.	TGTGCCAGCAGCCCCAGCTCCTACAATGAGCAGTTCTTC	CASSPSSYNEQFF
TRBJ2-2	TRBD2	TRBV6-2/TRBV6-3	.	TGTGCCAGCAGTTCTGGACTAGCGGGAGCCGTATCCCCCGGGGAGCTGTTTTTT	CASSSGLAGAVSPGELFF
TRBJ2-7	TRBD2	TRBV18	.	TGTGCCAGCTCAGCTGGACTAGCGGGAGCCTACGAGCAGTACTTC	CASSAGLAGAYEQYF
TRBJ1-4	.	TRBV5-1	.	TGCGCCAGCAGCTTTGACGCCGGCAGGGGTGAAAAACTGTTTTTT	CASSFDAGRGEKLFF
TRBJ1-6	.	TRBV19	.	TGTGCCAGTAGTATATCAGGGGAACGACCCCTCCACTTT	CASSISGERPLHF
TRBJ2-3	TRBD2	TRBV14	.	TGTGCCAGCAGCCAAGTGCCGGGAGGGGGTGATACGCAGTATTTT	CASSQVPGGGDTQYF